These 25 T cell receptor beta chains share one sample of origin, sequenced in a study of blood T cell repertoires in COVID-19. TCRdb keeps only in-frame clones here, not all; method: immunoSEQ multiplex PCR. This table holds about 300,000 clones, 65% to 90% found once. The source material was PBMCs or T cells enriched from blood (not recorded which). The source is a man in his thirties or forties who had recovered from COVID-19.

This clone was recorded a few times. CDR3 in amino acids: CASRGQGLGEAFF. DNA for the CDR3: TGTGCCAGCAGGGGACAGGGACTCGGTGAAGCTTTCTTT. The chain recombines TRBV6-5 with TRBJ1-1, with 9 bases fitting TRBD1. V lost 6 bases, J lost 7 bases, and 6 bases stayed unmatched. In germline, CDR1 is MNHEY, CDR2 SVGAGI. CDR3 size: 13 residues.

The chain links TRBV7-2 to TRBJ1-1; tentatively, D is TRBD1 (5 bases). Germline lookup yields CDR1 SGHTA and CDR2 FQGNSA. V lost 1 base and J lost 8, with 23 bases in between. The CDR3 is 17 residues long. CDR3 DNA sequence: TGTGCCAGCAGCTTAGTAAAGGGACTGTGGGGATCGTTCGAAGCTTTCTTT. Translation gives CASSLVKGLWGSFEAFF.

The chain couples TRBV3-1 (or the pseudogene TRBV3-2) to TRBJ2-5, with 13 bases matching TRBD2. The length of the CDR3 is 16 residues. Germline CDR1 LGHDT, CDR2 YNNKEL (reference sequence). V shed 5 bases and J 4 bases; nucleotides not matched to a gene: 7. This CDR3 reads CASSRRTSGSGETQYF. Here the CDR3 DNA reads TGTGCCAGCAGCAGGCGGACTAGCGGGAGTGGAGAGACCCAGTACTTC.

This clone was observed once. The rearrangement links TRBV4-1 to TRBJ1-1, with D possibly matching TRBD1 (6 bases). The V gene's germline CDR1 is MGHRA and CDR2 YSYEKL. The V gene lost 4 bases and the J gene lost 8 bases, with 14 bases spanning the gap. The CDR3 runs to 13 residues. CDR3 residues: CASSPRTGTEAFF. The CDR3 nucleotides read TGCGCCAGCAGCCCACGGACCGGGACAGAAGCTTTCTTT.

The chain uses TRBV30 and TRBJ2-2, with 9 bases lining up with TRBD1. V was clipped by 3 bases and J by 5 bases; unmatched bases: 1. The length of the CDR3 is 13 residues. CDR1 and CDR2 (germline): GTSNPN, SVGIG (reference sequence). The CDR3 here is CAWRGTGTGELFF. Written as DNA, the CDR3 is TGTGCCTGGAGAGGGACAGGGACCGGGGAGCTGTTTTTT.

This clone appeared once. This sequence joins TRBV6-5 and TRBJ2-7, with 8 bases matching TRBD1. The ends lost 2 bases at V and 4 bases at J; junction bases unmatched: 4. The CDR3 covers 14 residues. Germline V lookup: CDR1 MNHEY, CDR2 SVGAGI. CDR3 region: CASSYTGQGYEQYF. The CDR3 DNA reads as TGTGCCAGCAGTTACACAGGACAGGGATACGAGCAGTACTTC.

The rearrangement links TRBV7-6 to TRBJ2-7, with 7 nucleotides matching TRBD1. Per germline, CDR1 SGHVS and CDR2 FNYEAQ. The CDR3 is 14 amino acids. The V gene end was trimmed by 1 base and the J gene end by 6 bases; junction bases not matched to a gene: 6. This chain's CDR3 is CASSLVTGAGEQYF. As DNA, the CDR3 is TGTGCCAGCAGCTTAGTTACAGGGGCTGGCGAGCAGTACTTC.

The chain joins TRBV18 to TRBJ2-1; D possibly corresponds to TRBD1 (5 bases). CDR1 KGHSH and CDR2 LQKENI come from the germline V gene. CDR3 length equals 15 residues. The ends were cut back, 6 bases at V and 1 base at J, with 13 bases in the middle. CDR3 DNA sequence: TGTGCCAGCTCTAAGTCTCAGGGTTCCTACAATGAGCAGTTCTTC. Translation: CASSKSQGSYNEQFF. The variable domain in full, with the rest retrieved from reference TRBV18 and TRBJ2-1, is NAGVMQNPRHLVRRRGQEARLRCSPMKGHSHVYWYRQLPEEGLKFMVYLQKENIIDESGMPKERFSAEFPKEGPSILRIQQVVRGDSAAYFCASSKSQGSYNEQFFGPGTRLTVL.

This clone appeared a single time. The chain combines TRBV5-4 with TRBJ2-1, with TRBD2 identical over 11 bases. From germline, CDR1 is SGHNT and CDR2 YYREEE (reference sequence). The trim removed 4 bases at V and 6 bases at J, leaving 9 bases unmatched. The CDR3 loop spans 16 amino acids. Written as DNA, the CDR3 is TGTGCCAGCAGCCCACGACTAGCGGGGAGCCTCAATGAGCAGTTCTTC. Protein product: CASSPRLAGSLNEQFF.

CDR3 region: CAISGRGGGAEETQYF. The CDR3 DNA follows: TGTGCCATCAGTGGCCGGGGCGGGGGGGCCGAGGAGACCCAGTACTTC. The V and J genes are TRBV10-3 and TRBJ2-5; 9 positions match TRBD2. Looked up from germline, CDR1 is ENHRY and CDR2 is SYGVKD. Unmatched junction bases numbered 11, after V lost 4 bases and J lost 5 bases. This CDR3 spans 16 amino acids.

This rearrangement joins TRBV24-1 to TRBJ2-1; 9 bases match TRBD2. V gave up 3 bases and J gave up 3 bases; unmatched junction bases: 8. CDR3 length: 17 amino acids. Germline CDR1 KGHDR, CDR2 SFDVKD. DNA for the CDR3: TGTGCCACCAGTGATCCGGCTCCAGCGGGGGGCTACAATGAGCAGTTCTTC. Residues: CATSDPAPAGGYNEQFF.

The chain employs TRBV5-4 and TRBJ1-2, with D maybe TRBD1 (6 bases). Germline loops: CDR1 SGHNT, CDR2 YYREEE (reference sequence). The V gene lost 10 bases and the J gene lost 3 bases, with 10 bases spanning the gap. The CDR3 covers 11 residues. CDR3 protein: CASGADYGYTF. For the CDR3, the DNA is TGTGCCTCAGGGGCCGACTATGGCTACACCTTC.

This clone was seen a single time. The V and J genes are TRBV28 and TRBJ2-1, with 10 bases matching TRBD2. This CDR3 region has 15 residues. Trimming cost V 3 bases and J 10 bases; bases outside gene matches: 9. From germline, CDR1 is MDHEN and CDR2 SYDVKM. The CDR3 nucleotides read TGTGCCAGCAGTTTCACTAGCGGGAAAGGGTACGAGCAGTTCTTC. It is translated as CASSFTSGKGYEQFF.

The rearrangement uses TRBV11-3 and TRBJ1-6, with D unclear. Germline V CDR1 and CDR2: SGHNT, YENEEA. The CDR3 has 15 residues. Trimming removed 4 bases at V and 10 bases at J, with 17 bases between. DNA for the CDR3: TGTGCCAGCAGCTCCTACAGCCGCGATGAGTCACCCCTCCACTTT. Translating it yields CASSSYSRDESPLHF.

The CDR3 is CASSPVTGYPANTEAFF. The CDR3 nucleotides read TGTGCCAGCAGCCCGGTGACAGGTTATCCCGCGAACACTGAAGCTTTCTTT. This chain connects TRBV7-9 to TRBJ1-1; weak D call: TRBD1 (6 bases). Germline V gives CDR1 SEHNR, CDR2 FQNEAQ (reference sequence). The CDR3 covers 17 residues. Trimming cost V 5 bases and J 1 base, with 20 bases left between them.

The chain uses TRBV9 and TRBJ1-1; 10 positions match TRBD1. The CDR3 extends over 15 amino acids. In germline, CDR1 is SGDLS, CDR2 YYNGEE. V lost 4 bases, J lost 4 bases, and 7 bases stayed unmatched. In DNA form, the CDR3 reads TGTGCCAGCAGCTCCCAGGACAGGGGGATCACTGAAGCTTTCTTT. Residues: CASSSQDRGITEAFF.

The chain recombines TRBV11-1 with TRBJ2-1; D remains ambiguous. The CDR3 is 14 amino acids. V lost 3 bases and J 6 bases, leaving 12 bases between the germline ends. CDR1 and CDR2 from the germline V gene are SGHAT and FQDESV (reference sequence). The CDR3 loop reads CASSLVGATNEQFF. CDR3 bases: TGTGCCAGCAGCTTGGTTGGTGCTACCAATGAGCAGTTCTTC. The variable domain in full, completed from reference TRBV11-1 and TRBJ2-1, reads EAEVAQSPRYKITEKSQAVAFWCDPISGHATLYWYRQILGQGPELLVQFQDESVVDDSQLPKDRFSAERLKGVDSTLKIQPAELGDSAMYLCASSLVGATNEQFFGPGTRLTVL.

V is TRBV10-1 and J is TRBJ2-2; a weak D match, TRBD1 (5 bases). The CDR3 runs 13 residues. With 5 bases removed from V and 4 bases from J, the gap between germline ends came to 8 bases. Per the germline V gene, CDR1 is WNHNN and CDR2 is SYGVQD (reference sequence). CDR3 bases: TGCGCCAGCAGTATAGACAGCACCGGGGAGCTGTTTTTT. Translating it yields CASSIDSTGELFF.

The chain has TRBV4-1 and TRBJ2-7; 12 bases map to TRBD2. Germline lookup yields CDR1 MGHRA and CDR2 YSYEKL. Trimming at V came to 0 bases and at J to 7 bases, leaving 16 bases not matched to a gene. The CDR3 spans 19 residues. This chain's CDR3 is CASSQDGPSGRDHLREQYF. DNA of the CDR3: TGCGCCAGCAGCCAAGACGGGCCTAGCGGGAGGGACCATCTACGGGAGCAGTACTTC.

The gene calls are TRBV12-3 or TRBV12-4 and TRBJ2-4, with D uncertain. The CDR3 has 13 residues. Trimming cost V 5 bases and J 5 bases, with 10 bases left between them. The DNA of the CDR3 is TGTGCCAGCAGTCCGACAAGAGAAAACATTCAGTACTTC. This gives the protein CASSPTRENIQYF.

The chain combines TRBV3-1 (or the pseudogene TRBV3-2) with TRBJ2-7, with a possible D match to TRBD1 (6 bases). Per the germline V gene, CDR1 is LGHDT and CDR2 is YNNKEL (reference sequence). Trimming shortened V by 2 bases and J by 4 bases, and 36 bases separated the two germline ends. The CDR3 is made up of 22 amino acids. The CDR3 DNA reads TGTGCCAGCAGCCAACAACGAACCAAACCCAGGACACCCGGGGTTGGGACATACGAGCAGTACTTC. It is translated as CASSQQRTKPRTPGVGTYEQYF.

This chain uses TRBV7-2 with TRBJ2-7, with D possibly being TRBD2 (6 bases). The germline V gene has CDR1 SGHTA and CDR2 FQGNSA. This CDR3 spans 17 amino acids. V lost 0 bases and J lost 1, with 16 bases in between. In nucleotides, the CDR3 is TGTGCCAGCAGCTTAGCCTTAACGGGGACTCTTTCCTACGAGCAGTACTTC. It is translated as CASSLALTGTLSYEQYF.

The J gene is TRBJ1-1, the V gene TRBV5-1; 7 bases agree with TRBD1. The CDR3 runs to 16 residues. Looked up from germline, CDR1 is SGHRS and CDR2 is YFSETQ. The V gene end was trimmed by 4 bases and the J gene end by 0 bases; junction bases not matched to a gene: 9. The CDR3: CASSRQGQQVNTEAFF. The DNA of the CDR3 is TGCGCCAGCAGCCGACAGGGCCAGCAAGTGAACACTGAAGCTTTCTTT.

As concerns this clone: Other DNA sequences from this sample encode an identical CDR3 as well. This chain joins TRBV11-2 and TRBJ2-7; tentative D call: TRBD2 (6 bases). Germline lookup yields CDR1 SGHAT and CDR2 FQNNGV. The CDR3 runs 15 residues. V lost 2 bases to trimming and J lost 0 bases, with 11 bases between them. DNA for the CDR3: TGTGCCAGCAGCTTATCCACGGAGGGCTCCTACGAGCAGTACTTC. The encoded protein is CASSLSTEGSYEQYF.

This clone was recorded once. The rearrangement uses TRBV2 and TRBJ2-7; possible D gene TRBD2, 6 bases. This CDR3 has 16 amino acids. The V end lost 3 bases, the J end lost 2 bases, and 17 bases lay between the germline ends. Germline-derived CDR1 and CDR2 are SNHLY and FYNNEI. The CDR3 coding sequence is TGTGCCAGCAGTGAGATGTCCGGGAGTTTCCCCTACGAGCAGTACTTC. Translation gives CASSEMSGSFPYEQYF.